Listed here are 8 T cell receptor beta chains from one sample, sequenced in a study of PD-1 blockade in classical Hodgkin lymphoma. Time point indicated: cycle 4 day 1 (C4D1), after more than five weeks of nivolumab. Relapse after autologous stem cell transplantation occurred in every patient, and brentuximab vedotin exposure varied. The authors enriched CD8+ T cells from thawed PBMCs via magnetic negative selection. Using immunoSEQ multiplex PCR, the repertoire was profiled, and TCRdb retains in-frame clones only, with some absent. The sample lists about 2,700 clones, 70% occurring once. The sequencing here drew on CD8+ T cells from blood, taken before the fourth cycle of nivolumab. Every receptor here comes from a human donor with classical Hodgkin lymphoma.

This chain uses TRBV7-6 with TRBJ2-7; 13 nucleotides agree with TRBD2. Germline CDR1 SGHVS, CDR2 FNYEAQ. J gave up 4 bases and V 4 bases, and 7 bases lay outside the gene matches. The CDR3 runs to 16 residues. The CDR3 loop reads CASSSRTSGSRYEQYF. CDR3 nucleotides: TGTGCCAGCAGCTCACGGACTAGCGGGAGTCGATACGAGCAGTACTTC.

This clone was seen a few times. The V gene is TRBV19, the J gene TRBJ1-1, with D unclear. Deletions cut 5 bases from V and 7 bases from J, with 11 bases between. The CDR3 spans 12 residues. The germline gives CDR1 LNHDA, CDR2 SQIVND (reference sequence). The CDR3 DNA reads as TGTGCCAGTAGTCCAGCGTACGGTGAAGCTTTCTTT. It yields the protein CASSPAYGEAFF.

This chain joins TRBV27 and TRBJ2-6; 8 bases align to TRBD1. Unmatched junction bases numbered 5, after V lost 1 base and J lost 0 bases. CDR1 is MNHEY and CDR2 is SMNVEV in the germline V gene (reference sequence). The CDR3 is 18 residues long. CDR3 loop: CASSLYGTGTSGANVLTF. As DNA, the CDR3 is TGTGCCAGCAGTTTATATGGGACAGGTACCTCTGGGGCCAACGTCCTGACTTTC.

Within the sample, this clone is large. The chain has TRBV2 and TRBJ2-1, with no clear D. The germline V gene encodes CDR1 SNHLY and CDR2 FYNNEI. There are 14 residues in the CDR3. V lost 1 base to trimming and J lost 8 bases, with 12 bases between them. CDR3 sequence reads: CASSEDFTLDEQFF. The CDR3, as DNA: TGTGCCAGCAGTGAAGATTTCACTCTCGATGAGCAGTTCTTC.

The chain recombines TRBV7-2 with TRBJ2-5; perhaps TRBD2 as D (6 bases). This CDR3 has 16 residues. Trimming removed 5 bases at V and 3 bases at J, with 19 bases between. Germline CDR1 reads SGHTA; CDR2 reads FQGNSA. CDR3 DNA: TGTGCCAGCAGCCGAATTGCACGGGACTTGAAAGAGACCCAGTACTTC. Its translation: CASSRIARDLKETQYF.

This chain joins TRBV9 and TRBJ1-4, with TRBD1 matching over 9 bases. Per the germline V gene, CDR1 is SGDLS and CDR2 is YYNGEE. The CDR3 length is 15 residues. The trim removed 2 bases at V and 7 bases at J, leaving 6 bases unmatched. CDR3 protein: CASSVSGTGFEKLFF. CDR3 sequence (DNA): TGTGCCAGCAGCGTTAGCGGGACAGGGTTTGAAAAACTGTTTTTT.

The rearrangement uses TRBV19 and TRBJ1-1, with a tentative D call TRBD1 (5 bases). The V end lost 5 bases, the J end lost 0 bases, and 10 bases lay between the germline ends. Germline loops: CDR1 LNHDA, CDR2 SQIVND (reference sequence). The length of the CDR3 is 14 residues. The CDR3 region is CASSDRQMNTEAFF. DNA of the CDR3: TGTGCCAGTAGTGATAGACAGATGAACACTGAAGCTTTCTTT.

The chain is built from TRBV14 and TRBJ2-1, with 8 bases identical to TRBD2. V shed 4 bases, J shed 5 bases, and the junction held 4 bases outside the gene matches. The CDR3 spans 14 residues. Germline V lookup: CDR1 SGHDN, CDR2 FVKESK. CDR3 coding DNA: TGTGCCAGCAGCCTACTAGCGGCACACAATGAGCAGTTCTTC. Its protein is CASSLLAAHNEQFF.